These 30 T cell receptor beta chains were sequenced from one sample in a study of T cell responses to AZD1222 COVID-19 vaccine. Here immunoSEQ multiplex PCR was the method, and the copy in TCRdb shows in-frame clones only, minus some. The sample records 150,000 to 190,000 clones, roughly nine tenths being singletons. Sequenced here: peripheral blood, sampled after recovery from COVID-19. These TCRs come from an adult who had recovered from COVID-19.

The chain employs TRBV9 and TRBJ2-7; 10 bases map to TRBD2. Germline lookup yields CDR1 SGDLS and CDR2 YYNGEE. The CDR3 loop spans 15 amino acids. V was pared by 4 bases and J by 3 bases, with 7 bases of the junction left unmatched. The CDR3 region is CASSNKLAGNYEQYF. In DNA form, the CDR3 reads TGTGCCAGCAGCAACAAACTAGCGGGAAACTACGAGCAGTACTTC.

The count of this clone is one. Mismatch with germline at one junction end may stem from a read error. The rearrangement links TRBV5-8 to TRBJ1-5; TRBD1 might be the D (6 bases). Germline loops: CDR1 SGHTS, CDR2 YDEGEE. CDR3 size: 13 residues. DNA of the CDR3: TGTGCCAGCAGCTTGGGACAGCTTTGGGACATGTCTTTT. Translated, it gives CASSLGQLWDMSF.

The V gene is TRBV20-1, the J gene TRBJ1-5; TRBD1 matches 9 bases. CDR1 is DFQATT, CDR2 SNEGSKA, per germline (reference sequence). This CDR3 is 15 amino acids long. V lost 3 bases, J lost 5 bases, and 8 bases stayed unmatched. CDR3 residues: CSASPGQGKDQPQHF. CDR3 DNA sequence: TGCAGTGCTAGTCCGGGACAGGGCAAAGATCAGCCCCAGCATTTT.

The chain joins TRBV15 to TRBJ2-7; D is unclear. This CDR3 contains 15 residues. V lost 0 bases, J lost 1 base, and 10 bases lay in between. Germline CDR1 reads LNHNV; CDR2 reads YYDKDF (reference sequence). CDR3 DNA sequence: TGTGCCACCAGCAGAGATCGTGGCGTGTCCTACGAGCAGTACTTC. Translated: CATSRDRGVSYEQYF.

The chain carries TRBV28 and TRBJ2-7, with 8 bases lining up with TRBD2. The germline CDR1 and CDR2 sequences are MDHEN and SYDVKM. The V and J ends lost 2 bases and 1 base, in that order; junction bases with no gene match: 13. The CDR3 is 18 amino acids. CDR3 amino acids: CASSLPGLAVDQSYEQYF. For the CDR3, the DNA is TGTGCCAGCAGTTTACCCGGACTAGCAGTCGACCAGTCCTACGAGCAGTACTTC.

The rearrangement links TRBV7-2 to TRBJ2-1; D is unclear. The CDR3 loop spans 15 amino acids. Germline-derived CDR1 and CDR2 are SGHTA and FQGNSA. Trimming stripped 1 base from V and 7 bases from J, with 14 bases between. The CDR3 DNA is TGTGCCAGCAGCTTAGAGCCCCTACGGGTGAATGAGCAGTTCTTC. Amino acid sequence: CASSLEPLRVNEQFF. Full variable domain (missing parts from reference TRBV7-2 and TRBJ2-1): GAGVSQSPSNKVTEKGKDVELRCDPISGHTALYWYRQSLGQGLEFLIYFQGNSAPDKSGLPSDRFSAERTGGSVSTLTIQRTQQEDSAVYLCASSLEPLRVNEQFFGPGTRLTVL.

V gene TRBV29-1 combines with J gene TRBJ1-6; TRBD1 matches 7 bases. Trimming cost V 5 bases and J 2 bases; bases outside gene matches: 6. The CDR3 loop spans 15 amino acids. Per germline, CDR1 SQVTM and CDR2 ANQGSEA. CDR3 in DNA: TGCAGCGTTCGGACAGGAGAGGCCTATAATTCACCCCTCCACTTT. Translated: CSVRTGEAYNSPLHF.

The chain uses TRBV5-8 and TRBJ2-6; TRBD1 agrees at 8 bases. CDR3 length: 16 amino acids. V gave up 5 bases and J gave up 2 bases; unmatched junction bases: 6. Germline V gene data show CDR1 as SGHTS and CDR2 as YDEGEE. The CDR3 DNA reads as TGTGCCAGCAGGATCAGGGGGCTACCTGGGGCCAACGTCCTGACTTTC. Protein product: CASRIRGLPGANVLTF.

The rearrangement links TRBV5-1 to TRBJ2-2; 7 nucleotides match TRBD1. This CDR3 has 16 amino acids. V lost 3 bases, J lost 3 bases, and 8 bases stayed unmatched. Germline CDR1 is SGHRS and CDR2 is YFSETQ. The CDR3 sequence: CASSSRDRYYTGELFF. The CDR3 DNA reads TGCGCCAGCAGCTCCCGGGACAGATATTACACCGGGGAGCTGTTTTTT.

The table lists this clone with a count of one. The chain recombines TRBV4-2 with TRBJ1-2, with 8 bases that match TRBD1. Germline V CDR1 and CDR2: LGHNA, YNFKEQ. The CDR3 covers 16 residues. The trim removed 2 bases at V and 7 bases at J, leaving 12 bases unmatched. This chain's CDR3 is CASSQRGDRTLSGYTF. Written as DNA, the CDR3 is TGTGCCAGCAGCCAAAGGGGGGACAGGACTTTATCTGGCTACACCTTC.

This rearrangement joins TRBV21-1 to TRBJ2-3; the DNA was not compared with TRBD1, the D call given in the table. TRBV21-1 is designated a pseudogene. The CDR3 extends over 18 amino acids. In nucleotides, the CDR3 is TGTGCCAGCAGCAAAGTCGGCAGGGGACCTTTAAGCACAGATACGCAGTATTTT. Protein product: CASSKVGRGPLSTDTQYF.

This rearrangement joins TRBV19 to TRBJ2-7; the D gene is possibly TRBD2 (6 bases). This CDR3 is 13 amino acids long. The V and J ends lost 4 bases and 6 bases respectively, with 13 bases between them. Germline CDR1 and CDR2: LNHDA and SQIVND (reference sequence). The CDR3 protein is CASSKRTMGEQYF. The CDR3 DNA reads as TGTGCCAGTAGTAAGAGGACTATGGGCGAGCAGTACTTC.

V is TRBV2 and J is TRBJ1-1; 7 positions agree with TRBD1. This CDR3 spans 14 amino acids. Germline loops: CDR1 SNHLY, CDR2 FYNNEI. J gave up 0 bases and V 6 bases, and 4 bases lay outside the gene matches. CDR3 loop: CASSGQGVNTEAFF. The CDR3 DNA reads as TGTGCCAGCAGCGGCCAGGGGGTGAACACTGAAGCTTTCTTT.

The CDR3 DNA follows: TGTGCCATAGGAGAGGACGGTACAACCTACGAGCAGTACTTC. Protein: CAIGEDGTTYEQYF. V gene TRBV10-3 combines with J gene TRBJ2-7; D uncertain. CDR1 is ENHRY, CDR2 SYGVKD, per germline. V lost 9 bases, J lost 2 bases, and 17 bases lay in between. The CDR3 runs to 14 residues.

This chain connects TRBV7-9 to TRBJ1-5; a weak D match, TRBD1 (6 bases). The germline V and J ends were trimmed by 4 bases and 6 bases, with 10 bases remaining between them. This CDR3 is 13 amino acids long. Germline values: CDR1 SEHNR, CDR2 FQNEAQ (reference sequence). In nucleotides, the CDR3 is TGTGCCAGCAGCTCGCGCAGGGGTCAGCCCCAGCATTTT. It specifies CASSSRRGQPQHF.

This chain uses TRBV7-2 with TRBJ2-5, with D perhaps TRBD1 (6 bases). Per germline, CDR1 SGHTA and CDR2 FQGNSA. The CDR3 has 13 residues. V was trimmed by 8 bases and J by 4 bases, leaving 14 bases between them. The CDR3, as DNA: TGTGCCAGCGACCTAGGGGGAGTAGAGACCCAGTACTTC. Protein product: CASDLGGVETQYF.

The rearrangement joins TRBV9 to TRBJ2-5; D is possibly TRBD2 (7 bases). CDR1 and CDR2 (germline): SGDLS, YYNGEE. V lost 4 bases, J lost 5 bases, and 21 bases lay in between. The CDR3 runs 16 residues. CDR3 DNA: TGTGCCAGCAGCCTAAGACCCCTCGCGGGGGCTGAGACCCAGTACTTC. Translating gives CASSLRPLAGAETQYF.

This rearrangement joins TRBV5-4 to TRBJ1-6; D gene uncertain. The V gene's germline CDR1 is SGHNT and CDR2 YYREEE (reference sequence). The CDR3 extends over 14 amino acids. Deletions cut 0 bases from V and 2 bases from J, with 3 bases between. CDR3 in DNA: TGTGCCAGCAGCTTGGCCCCCTATAATTCACCCCTCCACTTT. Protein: CASSLAPYNSPLHF.

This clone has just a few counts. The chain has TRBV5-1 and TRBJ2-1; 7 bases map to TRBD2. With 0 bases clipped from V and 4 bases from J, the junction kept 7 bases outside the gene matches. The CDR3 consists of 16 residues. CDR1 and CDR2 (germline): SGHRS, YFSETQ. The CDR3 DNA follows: TGCGCCAGCAGCTTGGGGGAACTAGCGTCGTACAATGAGCAGTTCTTC. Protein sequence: CASSLGELASYNEQFF. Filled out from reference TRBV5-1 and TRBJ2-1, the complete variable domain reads KAGVTQTPRYLIKTRGQQVTLSCSPISGHRSVSWYQQTPGQGLQFLFEYFSETQRNKGNFPGRFSGRQFSNSRSEMNVSTLELGDSALYLCASSLGELASYNEQFFGPGTRLTVL.

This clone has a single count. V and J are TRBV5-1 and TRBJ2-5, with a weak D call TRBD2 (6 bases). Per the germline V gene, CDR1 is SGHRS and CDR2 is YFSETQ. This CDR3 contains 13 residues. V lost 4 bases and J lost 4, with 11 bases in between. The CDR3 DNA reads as TGCGCCAGCAGCCCCGGAGGGGCAGAGACCCAGTACTTC. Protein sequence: CASSPGGAETQYF.

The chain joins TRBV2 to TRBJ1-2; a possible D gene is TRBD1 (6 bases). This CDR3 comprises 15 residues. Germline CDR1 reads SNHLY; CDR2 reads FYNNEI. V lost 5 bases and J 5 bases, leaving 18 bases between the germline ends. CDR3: CASSLRGPQGYGYTF. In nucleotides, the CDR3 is TGTGCCAGCAGTCTCCGGGGACCCCAGGGGTATGGCTACACCTTC.

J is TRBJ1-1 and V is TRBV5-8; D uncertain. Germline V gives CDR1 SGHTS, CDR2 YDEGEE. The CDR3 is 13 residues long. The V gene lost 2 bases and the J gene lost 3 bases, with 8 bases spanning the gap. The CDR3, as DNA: TGTGCCAGCAGCTTTCGACGGGACACTGAAGCTTTCTTT. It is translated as CASSFRRDTEAFF. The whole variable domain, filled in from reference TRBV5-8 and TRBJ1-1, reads EAGVTQSPTHLIKTRGQQATLRCSPISGHTSVYWYQQALGLGLQFLLWYDEGEERNRGNFPPRFSGRQFPNYSSELNVNALELEDSALYLCASSFRRDTEAFFGQGTRLTVV.

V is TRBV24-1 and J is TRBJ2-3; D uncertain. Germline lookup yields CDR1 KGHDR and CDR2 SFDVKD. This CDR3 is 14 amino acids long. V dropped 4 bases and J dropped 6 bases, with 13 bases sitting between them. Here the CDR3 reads CATSEGPRGDTQYF. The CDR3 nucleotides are TGTGCCACCAGTGAGGGCCCCCGTGGGGATACGCAGTATTTT.

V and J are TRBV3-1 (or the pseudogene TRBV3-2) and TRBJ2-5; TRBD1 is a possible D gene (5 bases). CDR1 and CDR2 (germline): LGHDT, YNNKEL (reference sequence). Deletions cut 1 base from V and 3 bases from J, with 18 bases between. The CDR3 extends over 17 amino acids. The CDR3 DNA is TGTGCCAGCAGCCAAGTGGGGCAGGGCCTACCCAAAGAGACCCAGTACTTC. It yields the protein CASSQVGQGLPKETQYF.

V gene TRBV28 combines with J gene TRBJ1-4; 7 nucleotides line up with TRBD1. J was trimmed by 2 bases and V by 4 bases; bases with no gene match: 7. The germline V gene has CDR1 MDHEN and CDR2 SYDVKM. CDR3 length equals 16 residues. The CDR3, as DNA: TGTGCCAGCAGTTCTACTCGCAGGGGGACTAATGAAAAACTGTTTTTT. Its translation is CASSSTRRGTNEKLFF.

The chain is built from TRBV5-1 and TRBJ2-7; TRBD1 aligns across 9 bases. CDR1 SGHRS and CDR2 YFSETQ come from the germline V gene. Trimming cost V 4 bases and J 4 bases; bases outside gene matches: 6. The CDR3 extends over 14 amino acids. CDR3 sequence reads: CASSLWTGEYEQYF. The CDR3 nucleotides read TGCGCCAGCAGCCTGTGGACAGGGGAATACGAGCAGTACTTC.

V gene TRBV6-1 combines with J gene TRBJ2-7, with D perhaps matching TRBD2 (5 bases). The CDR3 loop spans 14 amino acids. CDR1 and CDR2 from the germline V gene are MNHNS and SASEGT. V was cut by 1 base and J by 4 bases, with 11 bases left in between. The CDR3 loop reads CASSEEASYYEQYF. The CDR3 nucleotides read TGTGCCAGCAGTGAAGAGGCTAGCTATTACGAGCAGTACTTC.

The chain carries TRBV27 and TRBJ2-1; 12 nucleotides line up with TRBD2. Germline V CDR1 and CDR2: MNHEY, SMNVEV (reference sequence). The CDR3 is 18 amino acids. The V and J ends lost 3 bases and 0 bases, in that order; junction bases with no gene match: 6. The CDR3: CASSFGLAGSSSYNEQFF. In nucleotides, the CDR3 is TGTGCCAGCAGTTTTGGACTAGCGGGGTCAAGCTCCTACAATGAGCAGTTCTTC.

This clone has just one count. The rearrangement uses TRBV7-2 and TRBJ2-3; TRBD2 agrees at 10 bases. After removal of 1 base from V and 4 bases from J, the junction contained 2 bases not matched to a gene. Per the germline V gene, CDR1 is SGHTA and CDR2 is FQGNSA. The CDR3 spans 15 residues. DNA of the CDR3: TGTGCCAGCAGCTTAGAGCTAGCGGGAGCAGATACGCAGTATTTT. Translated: CASSLELAGADTQYF.

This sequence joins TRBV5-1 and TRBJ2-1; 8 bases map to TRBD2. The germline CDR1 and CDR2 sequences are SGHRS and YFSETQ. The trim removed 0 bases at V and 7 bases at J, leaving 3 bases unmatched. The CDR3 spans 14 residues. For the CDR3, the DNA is TGCGCCAGCAGCTTGGGTAGCGGGAAAAATGAGCAGTTCTTC. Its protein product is CASSLGSGKNEQFF.